A selection of T cell receptor beta chains follows, all from one sample in a study of blood T cell repertoires in COVID-19. The method was immunoSEQ multiplex PCR; TCRdb's version includes in-frame clones alone and lacks a portion of them. The table lists some 170,000 clones, approximately 86% of them singletons. Material: peripheral blood. These receptors came from a woman aged 45-65 years with acute or convalescent COVID-19. Each CDR3 is given with its conserved first and last residue. Each record gives: V gene, J gene, D gene, CDR3 DNA, CDR3 protein. D genes are given only for firm matches.

>TRBV10-3|TRBJ1-1|-
TGTGCCATCAGTGGGACCGGGACACTAGAAGCTTTCTTT
CAISGTGTLEAFF
>TRBV5-1|TRBJ2-7|-
TGCGCCAGCAGCTTGGGGCAGGGGATCTACGAGCAGTACTTC
CASSLGQGIYEQYF
>TRBV4-1|TRBJ2-1|TRBD2
TGCGCCAGCAGCCAAGAAGTAACTAGCGGAATTGAGCAGTTCTTC
CASSQEVTSGIEQFF
>TRBV30|TRBJ1-2|-
TGTGCCTGGAGGGGGACCCCAACCAGGAAGGGACTAAAAAATGGCTACACCTTC
CAWRGTPTRKGLKNGYTF
>TRBV4-1|TRBJ1-6|TRBD1
TGCGCCAGCCAGGACAGGGTTCATTCACCCCTCCACTTT
CASQDRVHSPLHF
>TRBV18|TRBJ2-2|-
TGTGCCAGCTCACCAAGGGACTCGATCGGGGAGCTGTTTTTT
CASSPRDSIGELFF
>TRBV5-4|TRBJ1-2|TRBD1
TGTGCCAGCAGTATGACAGGGGGTGGCTACACCTTC
CASSMTGGGYTF
>TRBV7-2|TRBJ2-3|TRBD2
TGTGCCAGCAGCCGTAGCGGGAGGGCAGATACGCAGTATTTT
CASSRSGRADTQYF
>TRBV4-3|TRBJ2-3|TRBD1
TGCGCCAGCAGCCGGCAGGGGGCTAACACAGATACGCAGTATTTT
CASSRQGANTDTQYF
>TRBV5-6|TRBJ1-1|-
TGTGCCAGCAGCTTGGTCCGGGGGACTGAAGCTTTCTTT
CASSLVRGTEAFF
>TRBV5-5|TRBJ2-5|TRBD1
TGTGCCAGCAGTCCAACAGGGGGCGCGGAGACCCAGTACTTC
CASSPTGGAETQYF